This entry is about one TCR beta chain. Its antigen remains unidentified. The sample comes from a study of T cells in Graves' hyperthyroidism and ophthalmopathy. Study results and limitations: Researchers report that a 13 V-J model separated ophthalmopathy from stable hyperthyroidism. Ophthalmopathy onset followed model prediction by a median roughly 6 months.

The study based diagnoses on clinical symptoms, serum thyroxine and TRAb, thyroid ultrasound and orbital computed tomography. Germline V gene lookup returns CDR1 MNHEY and CDR2 SVGEGT. Trimming left V 7 bases short and J 5 bases short, with 14 bases between. This CDR3 has 13 residues. Regions amplified from RNA transcripts were the TCR beta CDR3 regions. The TCR CDR3 first-round RT-PCR relied on the HTBI primer set. TCRdb reprocessed the multiplex PCR reads via MiXCR and lists one record per CDR3 protein. The top ten clones hold 55% to 60% of a sample with hundreds of thousands of distinct CDR3 sequences, about 18% of them seen once.

Sequencing input: blood. The rearrangement uses TRBV6-2 or TRBV6-3 and TRBJ2-5; D not certain. The sequence was collected from a woman in her sixties or seventies with Graves' ophthalmopathy. CDR3 residues: CASTALRRETQYF. The CDR3 nucleotides read TGTGCCAGCACCGCCTTACGTCGGGAGACCCAGTACTTC.